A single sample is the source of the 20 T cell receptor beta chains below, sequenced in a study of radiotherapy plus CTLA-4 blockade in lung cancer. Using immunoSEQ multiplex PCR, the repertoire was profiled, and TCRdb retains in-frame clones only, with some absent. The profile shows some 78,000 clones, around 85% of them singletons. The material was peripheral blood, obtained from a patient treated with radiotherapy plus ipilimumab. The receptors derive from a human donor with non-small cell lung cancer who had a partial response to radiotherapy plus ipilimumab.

CDR3 DNA: TGTGCCAGCTGGACCGGGACTAGCGGACCTAGCACAGATACGCAGTATTTT. It specifies CASWTGTSGPSTDTQYF. The chain uses TRBV5-8 and TRBJ2-3; 11 bases agree with TRBD2. CDR3 length: 17 amino acids. Trimming took 7 bases from V and 0 from J; bases not matched to a gene: 10. CDR1 is SGHTS and CDR2 is YDEGEE in the germline V gene.

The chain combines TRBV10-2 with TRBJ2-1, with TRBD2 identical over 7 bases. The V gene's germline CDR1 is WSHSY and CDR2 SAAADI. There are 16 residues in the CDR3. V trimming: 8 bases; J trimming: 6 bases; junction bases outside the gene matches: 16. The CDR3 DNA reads TGCGCCAGCGTTGACTGGGAGGGCCACCGTTCCAATGAGCAGTTCTTC. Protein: CASVDWEGHRSNEQFF.

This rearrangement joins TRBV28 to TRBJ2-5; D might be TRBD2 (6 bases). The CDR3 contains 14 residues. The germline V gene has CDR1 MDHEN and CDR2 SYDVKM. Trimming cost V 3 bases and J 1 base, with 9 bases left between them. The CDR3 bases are TGTGCCAGCAGTTTGGTAGCGGCCCAAGAGACCCAGTACTTC. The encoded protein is CASSLVAAQETQYF.

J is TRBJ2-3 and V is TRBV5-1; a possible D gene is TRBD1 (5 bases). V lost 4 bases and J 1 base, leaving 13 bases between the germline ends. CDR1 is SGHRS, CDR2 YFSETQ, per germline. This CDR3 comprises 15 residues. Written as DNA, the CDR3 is TGCGCCAGCAGCATCGCAGGGTATCGCACAGATACGCAGTATTTT. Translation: CASSIAGYRTDTQYF.

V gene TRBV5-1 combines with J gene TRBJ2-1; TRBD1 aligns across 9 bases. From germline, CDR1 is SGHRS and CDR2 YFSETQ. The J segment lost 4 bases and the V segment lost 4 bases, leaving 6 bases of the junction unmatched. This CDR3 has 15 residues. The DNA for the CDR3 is TGCGCCAGCAGCCTAACAGGGGGCGCGTACAATGAGCAGTTCTTC. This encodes CASSLTGGAYNEQFF.

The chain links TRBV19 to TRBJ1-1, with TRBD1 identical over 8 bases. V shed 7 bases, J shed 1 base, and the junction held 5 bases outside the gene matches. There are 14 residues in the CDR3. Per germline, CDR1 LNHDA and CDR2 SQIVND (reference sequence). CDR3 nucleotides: TGTGCCAGTAAACCGGGACAGGAGAACACTGAAGCTTTCTTT. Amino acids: CASKPGQENTEAFF.

As DNA, the CDR3 is TGTGCCAGCAGTGAAGCGCGATGGGAGGGGGCAACTAATGAAAAACTGTTTTTT. It yields the protein CASSEARWEGATNEKLFF. The gene calls are TRBV2 and TRBJ1-4; possible D gene TRBD1, 6 bases. Between the trimmed V and J ends, which lost 0 bases and 0 bases, there was a span of 14 bases. Germline V gives CDR1 SNHLY, CDR2 FYNNEI. The CDR3 spans 18 residues.

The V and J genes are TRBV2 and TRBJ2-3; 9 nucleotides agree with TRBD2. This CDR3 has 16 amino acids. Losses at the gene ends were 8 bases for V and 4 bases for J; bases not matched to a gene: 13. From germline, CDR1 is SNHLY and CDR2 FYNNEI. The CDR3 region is CASSTGAGGPADTQYF. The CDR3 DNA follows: TGTGCCAGCTCTACTGGGGCGGGAGGGCCAGCAGATACGCAGTATTTT.

The CDR3: CASSSPGQGSTDTQYF. CDR3 nucleotides: TGTGCCAGCAGTTCCCCGGGACAGGGGAGCACAGATACGCAGTATTTT. This chain uses TRBV28 with TRBJ2-3; TRBD1 matches 10 bases. This CDR3 contains 16 residues. Germline V gives CDR1 MDHEN, CDR2 SYDVKM. V gave up 4 bases and J gave up 0 bases; unmatched junction bases: 4.

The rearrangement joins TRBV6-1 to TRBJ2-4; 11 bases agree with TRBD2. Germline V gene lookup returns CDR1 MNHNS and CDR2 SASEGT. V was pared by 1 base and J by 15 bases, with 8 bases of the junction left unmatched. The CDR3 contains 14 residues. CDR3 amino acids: CASSEVLAGEGGYF. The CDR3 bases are TGTGCCAGCAGTGAAGTACTAGCGGGGGAGGGAGGGTACTTC.

The CDR3 spells CASSVGVRGRETQYF. Written as DNA, the CDR3 is TGTGCCAGCAGCGTAGGTGTCAGGGGAAGAGAGACCCAGTACTTC. This rearrangement joins TRBV9 to TRBJ2-5, with D perhaps matching TRBD1 (6 bases). The V end was cut by 0 bases, the J end by 4 bases, with 13 bases between. Germline CDR1 is SGDLS and CDR2 is YYNGEE. The CDR3 sequence is 15 residues long.

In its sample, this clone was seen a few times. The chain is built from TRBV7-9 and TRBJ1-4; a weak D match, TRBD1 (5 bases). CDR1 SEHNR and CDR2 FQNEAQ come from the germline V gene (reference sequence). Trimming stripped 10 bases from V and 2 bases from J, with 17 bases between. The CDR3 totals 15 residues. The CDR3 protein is CATSTVLRTNEKLFF. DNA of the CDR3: TGTGCCACCTCGACAGTCCTTCGGACTAATGAAAAACTGTTTTTT.

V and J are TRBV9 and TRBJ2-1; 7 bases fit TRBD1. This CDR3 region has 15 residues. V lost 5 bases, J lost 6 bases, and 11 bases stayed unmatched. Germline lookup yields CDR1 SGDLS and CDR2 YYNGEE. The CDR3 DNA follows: TGTGCCAGCAGGGAGACAGGGAGCCCCCTCAATGAGCAGTTCTTC. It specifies CASRETGSPLNEQFF.

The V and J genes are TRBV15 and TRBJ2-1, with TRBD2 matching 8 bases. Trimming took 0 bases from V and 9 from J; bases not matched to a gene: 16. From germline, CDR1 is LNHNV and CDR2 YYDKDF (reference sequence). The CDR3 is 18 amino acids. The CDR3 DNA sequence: TGTGCCACCAGCAGAGATTCGGCTCCGGGACTAGACGTGGGTGAGCAGTTCTTC. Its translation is CATSRDSAPGLDVGEQFF.

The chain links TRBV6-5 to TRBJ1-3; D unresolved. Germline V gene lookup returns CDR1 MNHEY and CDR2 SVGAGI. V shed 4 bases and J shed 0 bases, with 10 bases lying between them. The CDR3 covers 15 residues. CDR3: CASSLAFHSGNTIYF. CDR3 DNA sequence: TGTGCCAGCAGTTTAGCTTTCCACTCTGGAAACACCATATATTTT.

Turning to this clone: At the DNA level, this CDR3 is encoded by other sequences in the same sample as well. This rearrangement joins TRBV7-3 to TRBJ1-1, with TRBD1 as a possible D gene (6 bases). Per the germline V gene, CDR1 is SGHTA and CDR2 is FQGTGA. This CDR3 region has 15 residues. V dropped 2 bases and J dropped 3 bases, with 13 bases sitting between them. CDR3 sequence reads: CASSLSGGLDTEAFF. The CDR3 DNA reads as TGTGCCAGCAGCTTATCGGGGGGGCTGGACACTGAAGCTTTCTTT.

CDR3 DNA sequence: TGTGCCAGCCCTAGACTAGCGGGAGGCCATGGGGCCAACGTCCTGACTTTC. Amino acid sequence: CASPRLAGGHGANVLTF. The chain employs TRBV27 and TRBJ2-6; 13 nucleotides agree with TRBD2. The junction had 7 bases not matched to a gene; V was cut back by 8 bases and J by 3 bases. CDR1 is MNHEY and CDR2 is SMNVEV in the germline V gene (reference sequence). There are 17 residues in the CDR3.

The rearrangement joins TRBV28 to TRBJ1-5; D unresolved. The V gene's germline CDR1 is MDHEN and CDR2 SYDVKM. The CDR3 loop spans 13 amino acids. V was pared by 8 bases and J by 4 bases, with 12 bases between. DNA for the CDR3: TGTGCCAGCCAGAGGGAATTGAATCAGCCCCAGCATTTT. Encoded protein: CASQRELNQPQHF.

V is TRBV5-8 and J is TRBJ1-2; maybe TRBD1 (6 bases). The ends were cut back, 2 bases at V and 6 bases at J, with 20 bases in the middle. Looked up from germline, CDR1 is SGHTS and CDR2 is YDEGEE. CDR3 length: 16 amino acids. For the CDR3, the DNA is TGTGCCAGCAGCTTCCGGGACACCTCGATTTGGGATGGCTACACCTTC. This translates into CASSFRDTSIWDGYTF.

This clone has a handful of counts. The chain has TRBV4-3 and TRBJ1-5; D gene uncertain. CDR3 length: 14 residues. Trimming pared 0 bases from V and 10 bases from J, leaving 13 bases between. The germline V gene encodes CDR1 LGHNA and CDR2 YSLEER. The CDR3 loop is CASSQDWQVTPQHF. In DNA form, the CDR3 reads TGCGCCAGCAGCCAAGATTGGCAGGTCACACCCCAGCATTTT.